A single sample gave rise to the 11 T cell receptor beta chains below, sequenced in a study of OX40 agonist ivuxolimab in advanced cancers. Produced via immunoSEQ multiplex PCR; TCRdb's table is partial and in-frame only. The profile covers some 58,000 clones, with roughly nine tenths appearing a single time and 0.77% taken by the ten largest. The sample consisted of CD4+ or CD8+ T cells sorted from blood, taken in a trial of the OX40 agonist ivuxolimab. The receptor source for this set is an adult with an advanced solid tumor such as melanoma, head and neck, liver or kidney cancer.

V is TRBV19 and J is TRBJ1-2; the D gene is possibly TRBD1 (6 bases). CDR1 is LNHDA, CDR2 SQIVND, per germline (reference sequence). CDR3 length: 17 residues. Trimming left V 9 bases short and J 0 bases short, with 23 bases between. The DNA of the CDR3 is TGTGCCAGCAGAAGCCGGCGAGCTCCAGGGGCTAACTATGGCTACACCTTC. It specifies CASRSRRAPGANYGYTF.

V usage is TRBV18 and J usage is TRBJ2-7, with D tentatively TRBD1 (5 bases). The length of the CDR3 is 16 residues. The germline V gene encodes CDR1 KGHSH and CDR2 LQKENI. Trimming pared 2 bases from V and 4 bases from J, leaving 18 bases between. This chain's CDR3 is CASSPNHRSSQYEQYF. The CDR3 nucleotides are TGTGCCAGCTCACCAAACCACAGGAGTAGTCAATACGAGCAGTACTTC.

This clone was counted a few times. The chain combines TRBV2 with TRBJ2-4; 8 bases map to TRBD1. Germline V gene sequence: CDR1 SNHLY, CDR2 FYNNEI. The trim removed 5 bases at V and 3 bases at J, leaving 9 bases unmatched. The CDR3 sequence is 16 residues long. The CDR3 sequence: CASSSDRGGGKNIQYF. The CDR3 nucleotides read TGTGCCAGCAGTTCAGACAGGGGCGGCGGCAAAAACATTCAGTACTTC.

CDR3 sequence (DNA): TGCGCCAGCAGCCTCCCTTCTTCCACCGGGGAGCTGTTTTTT. This sequence encodes CASSLPSSTGELFF. The chain links TRBV5-1 to TRBJ2-2; D is uncertain. Per the germline V gene, CDR1 is SGHRS and CDR2 is YFSETQ. This CDR3 is built from 14 residues. V dropped 4 bases and J dropped 4 bases, with 11 bases sitting between them.

CDR3 region: CATRFGTNTEAFF. The CDR3 bases are TGCGCCACCCGCTTTGGAACTAACACTGAAGCTTTCTTT. The gene calls are TRBV5-1 and TRBJ1-1, with D uncertain. Looked up from germline, CDR1 is SGHRS and CDR2 is YFSETQ. V was trimmed by 9 bases and J by 2 bases, leaving 14 bases between them. CDR3 length: 13 amino acids.

In regard to this clone: One end of the junction fails to match germline, which may point to a read error. The genes are TRBV7-7 and TRBJ2-7; the D gene is possibly TRBD2 (5 bases). Looked up from germline, CDR1 is SSHAT and CDR2 is FNYEAQ (reference sequence). This CDR3 region has 15 residues. The CDR3 reads CASSVDFGRAYEQYF. The CDR3 DNA follows: TGTGCTAGCAGCGTGGACTTCGGTCGTGCCTACGAGCAGTACTTC.

The chain links TRBV5-1 to TRBJ1-6; D is unclear. The CDR3 extends over 14 amino acids. Germline CDR1 SGHRS, CDR2 YFSETQ. V lost 0 bases to trimming and J lost 8 bases, with 9 bases between them. CDR3 sequence: CASSLDPEDSPLHF. In DNA form, the CDR3 reads TGCGCCAGCAGCTTGGACCCAGAGGATTCACCCCTCCACTTT.

The V call is TRBV7-8, the J call TRBJ1-5; D possibly corresponds to TRBD1 (5 bases). V lost 1 base, J lost 2 bases, and 12 bases lay in between. This CDR3 comprises 16 residues. The germline V gene encodes CDR1 SGHVS and CDR2 FQNEAQ. CDR3 bases: TGTGCCAGCAGCTTAGTCCCCAGGGTGGGCAATCAGCCCCAGCATTTT. Its translation: CASSLVPRVGNQPQHF. Full variable domain (missing parts from reference TRBV7-8 and TRBJ1-5): GAGVSQSPRYKVAKRGQDVALRCDPISGHVSLFWYQQALGQGPEFLTYFQNEAQLDKSGLPSDRFFAERPEGSVSTLKIQRTQQEDSAVYLCASSLVPRVGNQPQHFGDGTRLSIL.

The chain uses TRBV5-4 and TRBJ1-2; no clear D. The ends were cut back, 7 bases at V and 4 bases at J, with 20 bases in the middle. CDR1 is SGHNT, CDR2 YYREEE, per germline (reference sequence). CDR3 length: 15 amino acids. The CDR3 bases are TGTGCCAGCCAGGCCCAACACAACGTGGGCTATGGCTACACCTTC. Translation: CASQAQHNVGYGYTF.

The V and J genes are TRBV5-6 and TRBJ1-2, with D possibly being TRBD1 (5 bases). The germline V gene has CDR1 SGHDT and CDR2 YYEEEE. The CDR3 is made up of 14 amino acids. The V and J ends lost 3 bases and 7 bases respectively, with 16 bases between them. In DNA, the CDR3 is TGTGCCAGCAGCTCGCCTTTGGTCGGGGGTGGCTACACCTTC. It encodes CASSSPLVGGGYTF. Complete variable domain (other parts from reference TRBV5-6 and TRBJ1-2): DAGVTQSPTHLIKTRGQQVTLRCSPKSGHDTVSWYQQALGQGPQFIFQYYEEEERQRGNFPDRFSGHQFPNYSSELNVNALLLGDSALYLCASSSPLVGGGYTFGSGTRLTVV.

CDR3 sequence reads: CASSPGLGGELAGNTIYF. In nucleotides, the CDR3 is TGTGCCAGCTCACCAGGGCTTGGAGGGGAGCTGGCTGGAAACACCATATATTTT. The chain is built from TRBV18 and TRBJ1-3, with D perhaps matching TRBD1 (5 bases). Germline V lookup: CDR1 KGHSH, CDR2 LQKENI. Deletions cut 2 bases from V and 2 bases from J, with 19 bases between. The CDR3 is made up of 18 amino acids.